This entry lists 6 T cell receptor beta chains sequenced from one sample in a study of Ad26.COV2.S vaccination and SARS-CoV-2 variants. TCRdb keeps only in-frame clones here, not all; method: immunoSEQ multiplex PCR. This sample has about 370,000 clones, with about 85% found just once. Treatment of the sample: some 20 received Ad26.COV2.S at low or high dose, single or two shots; a few received placebo; per-sample allocation not given. The study sampled participants on day 63 after the first vaccine or placebo injection. Sequencing used peripheral blood, obtained in a trial of Ad26.COV2.S vaccine versus placebo. The receptor source for this set is a person between 18 and 65 years old who received the Ad26.COV2.S COVID-19 vaccine or a placebo.

Here the CDR3 DNA reads TGCGCCAGCAGCTTGGCTAGCGGCTACAATGAGCAGTTCTTC. As protein: CASSLASGYNEQFF. J is TRBJ2-1 and V is TRBV5-1; 7 nucleotides align to TRBD2. V lost 0 bases, J lost 3 bases, and 0 bases stayed unmatched. The CDR3 extends over 14 amino acids. In germline, CDR1 is SGHRS, CDR2 YFSETQ.

V and J are TRBV5-4 and TRBJ2-7, with 7 bases lining up with TRBD1. The germline V gene has CDR1 SGHNT and CDR2 YYREEE (reference sequence). Trimming removed 2 bases from V and 2 bases from J; junction bases left unmatched: 1. The CDR3 loop spans 13 amino acids. In DNA, the CDR3 is TGTGCCAGCAGCTTACAGGGGACCTACGAGCAGTACTTC. Residues: CASSLQGTYEQYF. Based on the CDR3 plus reference TRBV5-4 and TRBJ2-7, the full variable domain is ETGVTQSPTHLIKTRGQQVTLRCSSQSGHNTVSWYQQALGQGPQFIFQYYREEENGRGNFPPRFSGLQFPNYSSELNVNALELDDSALYLCASSLQGTYEQYFGPGTRLTVT.

The V gene is TRBV30, the J gene TRBJ2-1, with D perhaps matching TRBD2 (5 bases). Germline CDR1 and CDR2: GTSNPN and SVGIG (reference sequence). V lost 3 bases and J 2 bases, leaving 11 bases between the germline ends. CDR3 size: 14 residues. The CDR3 bases are TGTGCCTGGAGGGCTAGCTTCACCTACAATGAGCAGTTCTTC. Its translation: CAWRASFTYNEQFF.

This clone came up once. The chain uses TRBV11-2 and TRBJ2-7; D ambiguous. Germline values: CDR1 SGHAT, CDR2 FQNNGV. Trimming shortened V by 5 bases and J by 1 base, and 15 bases separated the two germline ends. The CDR3 sequence is 15 residues long. The CDR3 loop reads CASSRSSGPSYEQYF. The DNA of the CDR3 is TGTGCCAGCAGCCGGAGCTCCGGGCCTTCCTACGAGCAGTACTTC.

As regards this clone: Germline and junction disagree at one end, which may indicate a read error. V is TRBV7-7 and J is TRBJ2-3; 8 positions match TRBD1. The CDR3 is 17 residues long. Germline V CDR1 and CDR2: SSHAT, FNYEAQ (reference sequence). The CDR3 DNA follows: TGTGCTAGCAGCTCCTCCAGGGGGCCAACTAGCACAGATACGCAGTATTTT. This gives the protein CASSSSRGPTSTDTQYF.

The V and J genes are TRBV19 and TRBJ1-6; no definite D call. Between the trimmed V and J ends, which lost 5 bases and 6 bases, there was a span of 17 bases. There are 16 residues in the CDR3. Germline loops: CDR1 LNHDA, CDR2 SQIVND (reference sequence). The CDR3 here is CASSALPGVPNSPLHF. CDR3 DNA sequence: TGTGCCAGTAGTGCACTCCCCGGGGTACCTAATTCACCCCTCCACTTT. The complete variable domain, with remaining parts taken from reference TRBV19 and TRBJ1-6, reads DGGITQSPKYLFRKEGQNVTLSCEQNLNHDAMYWYRQDPGQGLRLIYYSQIVNDFQKGDIAEGYSVSREKKESFPLTVTSAQKNPTAFYLCASSALPGVPNSPLHFGNGTRLTVT.